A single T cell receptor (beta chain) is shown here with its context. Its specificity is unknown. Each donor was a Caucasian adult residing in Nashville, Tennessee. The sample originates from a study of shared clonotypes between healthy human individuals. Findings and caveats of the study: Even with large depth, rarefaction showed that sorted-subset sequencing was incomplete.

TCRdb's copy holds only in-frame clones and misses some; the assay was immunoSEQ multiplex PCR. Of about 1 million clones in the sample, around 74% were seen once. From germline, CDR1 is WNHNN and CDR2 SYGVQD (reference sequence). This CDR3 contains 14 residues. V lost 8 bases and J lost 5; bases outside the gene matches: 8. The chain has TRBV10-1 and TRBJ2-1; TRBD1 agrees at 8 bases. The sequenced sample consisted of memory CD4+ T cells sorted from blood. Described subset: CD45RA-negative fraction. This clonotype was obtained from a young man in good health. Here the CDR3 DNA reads TGCGCCAGCTCAGGGGGCCCGATTGACAATGAGCAGTTCTTC. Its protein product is CASSGGPIDNEQFF.